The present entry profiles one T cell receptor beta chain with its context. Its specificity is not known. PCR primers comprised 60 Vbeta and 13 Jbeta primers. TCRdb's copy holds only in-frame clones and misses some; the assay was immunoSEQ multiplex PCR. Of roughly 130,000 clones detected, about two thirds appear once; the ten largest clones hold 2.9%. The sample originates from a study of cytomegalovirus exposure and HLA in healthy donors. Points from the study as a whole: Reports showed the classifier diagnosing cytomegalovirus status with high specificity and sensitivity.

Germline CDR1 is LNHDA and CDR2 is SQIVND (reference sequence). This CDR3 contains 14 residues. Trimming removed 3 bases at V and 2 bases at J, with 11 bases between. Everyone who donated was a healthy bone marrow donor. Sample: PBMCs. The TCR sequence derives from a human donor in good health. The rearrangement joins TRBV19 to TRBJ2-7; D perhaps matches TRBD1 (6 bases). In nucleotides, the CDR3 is TGTGCCAGTAGTATGCCCGGACAGACCTACGAGCAGTACTTC. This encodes CASSMPGQTYEQYF.